The 22 T cell receptor beta chains in this list originate from one sample, sequenced in a study of long-term antiretroviral therapy in people with HIV. The authors ran the immunoSEQ assay, v3.0, at survey level. Sequencing used immunoSEQ multiplex PCR; TCRdb keeps in-frame clones, though not all of them. Among some 40,000 clones listed, over 80% were seen once. The source was unsorted PBMCs, collected 1 year after starting antiretroviral therapy. Receptor source: a man younger than 35 with HIV.

This clone was found once. The rearrangement uses TRBV7-9 and TRBJ2-7; D uncertain. Trimming removed 0 bases at V and 4 bases at J, with 10 bases between. The CDR3 has 14 residues. CDR1 and CDR2 from the germline V gene are SEHNR and FQNEAQ (reference sequence). The CDR3 is CASSLAAPAYEQYF. DNA for the CDR3: TGTGCCAGCAGCTTAGCGGCGCCAGCTTACGAGCAGTACTTC. Supplemented by reference TRBV7-9 and TRBJ2-7, the full variable domain reads DTGVSQNPRHKITKRGQNVTFRCDPISEHNRLYWYRQTLGQGPEFLTYFQNEAQLEKSRLLSDRFSAERPKGSFSTLEIQRTEQGDSAMYLCASSLAAPAYEQYFGPGTRLTVT.

This chain connects TRBV13 to TRBJ1-2; tentatively, D is TRBD1 (6 bases). CDR3 length: 11 residues. Looked up from germline, CDR1 is PRHDT and CDR2 is FYEKMQ (reference sequence). The V end lost 6 bases, the J end lost 4 bases, and 6 bases lay between the germline ends. CDR3 bases: TGTGCCAGCAGACAGGGCTATGGCTACACCTTC. It yields the protein CASRQGYGYTF.

The chain uses TRBV19 and TRBJ1-5, with 7 bases identical to TRBD1. CDR3 length: 16 residues. With V trimmed by 4 bases and J by 4 bases, 10 bases remained unmatched. The V gene's germline CDR1 is LNHDA and CDR2 SQIVND (reference sequence). The CDR3 DNA is TGTGCCAGTAGTAACTCGGCCCTGACAGGGAATCAGCCCCAGCATTTT. As protein: CASSNSALTGNQPQHF.

This clone was seen just once. V gene TRBV27 combines with J gene TRBJ2-7; the match to TRBD1 covers 9 bases. V lost 5 bases and J lost 4; bases outside the gene matches: 6. This CDR3 is built from 14 residues. CDR1 MNHEY and CDR2 SMNVEV come from the germline V gene (reference sequence). For the CDR3, the DNA is TGTGCCAGCAGTCTAGGGACAGGGTGGTACGAGCAGTACTTC. Protein: CASSLGTGWYEQYF.

The J gene is TRBJ1-1, the V gene TRBV11-2, with no clear D. CDR1 is SGHAT and CDR2 is FQNNGV in the germline V gene. The CDR3 length is 13 residues. V was trimmed by 1 base and J by 1 base, leaving 4 bases between them. CDR3: CASSLVGNTEAFF. CDR3 in DNA: TGTGCCAGCAGCTTAGTGGGGAACACTGAAGCTTTCTTT. Full variable domain (remainder filled in from reference TRBV11-2 and TRBJ1-1): EAGVAQSPRYKIIEKRQSVAFWCNPISGHATLYWYQQILGQGPKLLIQFQNNGVVDDSQLPKDRFSAERLKGVDSTLKIQPAKLEDSAVYLCASSLVGNTEAFFGQGTRLTVV.

This chain joins TRBV7-8 and TRBJ2-7; D remains unclear. V was cut by 3 bases and J by 3 bases, with 6 bases left in between. CDR1 is SGHVS and CDR2 is FQNEAQ in the germline V gene. The CDR3 contains 12 residues. This CDR3 is CASSLNSYEQYF. In DNA form, the CDR3 reads TGTGCCAGCAGCTTGAACAGCTACGAGCAGTACTTC.

This chain links TRBV19 with TRBJ2-7; 7 bases match TRBD1. Germline V gene lookup returns CDR1 LNHDA and CDR2 SQIVND (reference sequence). The trim removed 3 bases at V and 3 bases at J, leaving 8 bases unmatched. The CDR3 loop spans 15 amino acids. The CDR3 reads CASSILRDRIYEQYF. CDR3 nucleotide sequence: TGTGCCAGTAGTATCCTCCGGGACAGAATCTACGAGCAGTACTTC.

V usage is TRBV27 and J usage is TRBJ1-2; the D gene is possibly TRBD1 (6 bases). The germline gives CDR1 MNHEY, CDR2 SMNVEV (reference sequence). The CDR3 extends over 13 amino acids. V lost 6 bases, J lost 9 bases, and 17 bases lay in between. The CDR3 bases are TGTGCCAGCAGCTCGAGGGGGGCGTGGAGCTACACCTTC. It translates to CASSSRGAWSYTF.

This clone has only a few counts. V is TRBV28 and J is TRBJ1-2, with 9 bases that match TRBD1. CDR1 is MDHEN, CDR2 SYDVKM, per germline. The V segment lost 8 bases and the J segment 4 bases; nucleotides outside the gene matches: 11. The CDR3 totals 15 residues. CDR3 residues: CASGGRDRVAYGYTF. The CDR3 nucleotides are TGTGCCAGCGGAGGGCGGGACAGGGTAGCCTATGGCTACACCTTC.

The rearrangement links TRBV2 to TRBJ2-6; D unresolved. Germline V lookup: CDR1 SNHLY, CDR2 FYNNEI. The CDR3 consists of 19 residues. The V end was cut by 3 bases, the J end by 2 bases, with 20 bases between. The CDR3 DNA reads as TGTGCCAGCAGTGATTCAAGGGTCTTCTCCTTGCCTGGGGCCAACGTCCTGACTTTC. It codes for CASSDSRVFSLPGANVLTF.

This clone has just one count. The rearrangement joins TRBV6-1 to TRBJ2-2; tentatively, D is TRBD1 (6 bases). Trimming took 8 bases from V and 6 from J, leaving 13 bases between them. This CDR3 has 13 amino acids. Per the germline V gene, CDR1 is MNHNS and CDR2 is SASEGT. DNA for the CDR3: TGTGCCAGCGGGCCTGAGGGGGCCGGGGAGCTGTTTTTT. It codes for CASGPEGAGELFF.

The chain combines TRBV9 with TRBJ2-7, with 11 nucleotides matching TRBD2. Germline values: CDR1 SGDLS, CDR2 YYNGEE. CDR3 size: 16 residues. Losses at the gene ends were 2 bases for V and 6 bases for J; bases not matched to a gene: 10. CDR3 in amino acids: CASSVMPLAGGPEQYF. Written as DNA, the CDR3 is TGTGCCAGCAGCGTCATGCCCCTAGCGGGGGGACCCGAGCAGTACTTC.

The chain joins TRBV27 to TRBJ1-6; D uncertain. The CDR3 runs to 15 residues. Trimming cost V 6 bases and J 5 bases, with 14 bases left between them. Germline CDR1 reads MNHEY; CDR2 reads SMNVEV (reference sequence). The CDR3 sequence: CASRQARANNSPLHF. As DNA, the CDR3 is TGTGCCAGCAGGCAGGCCCGTGCAAATAATTCACCCCTCCACTTT.

The rearrangement uses TRBV11-2 and TRBJ2-7; D gene uncertain. The V and J ends lost 1 base and 3 bases respectively, with 7 bases between them. Germline V gives CDR1 SGHAT, CDR2 FQNNGV. CDR3 size: 13 residues. DNA for the CDR3: TGTGCCAGCAGCTTAGGGACCCTCTACGAGCAGTACTTC. Its protein product is CASSLGTLYEQYF. The full variable domain, rest sourced from reference TRBV11-2 and TRBJ2-7, is EAGVAQSPRYKIIEKRQSVAFWCNPISGHATLYWYQQILGQGPKLLIQFQNNGVVDDSQLPKDRFSAERLKGVDSTLKIQPAKLEDSAVYLCASSLGTLYEQYFGPGTRLTVT.

The rearrangement uses TRBV4-3 and TRBJ2-7; TRBD1 aligns across 7 bases. The CDR3 runs to 13 residues. Germline CDR1 and CDR2: LGHNA and YSLEER. After removal of 3 bases from V and 3 bases from J, the junction contained 2 bases not matched to a gene. CDR3 loop: CASSQDRFYEQYF. The CDR3 DNA sequence: TGCGCCAGCAGCCAGGACAGGTTCTACGAGCAGTACTTC.

This chain connects TRBV6-1 to TRBJ2-7; TRBD1 is a possible D gene (6 bases). Germline V CDR1 and CDR2: MNHNS, SASEGT. V lost 6 bases to trimming and J lost 3 bases, with 12 bases between them. This CDR3 is 13 amino acids long. The CDR3 reads CASRNRVFYEQYF. CDR3 bases: TGTGCCAGCAGAAACAGGGTATTCTACGAGCAGTACTTC.

The J gene is TRBJ1-1, the V gene TRBV7-2, with TRBD1 as a possible D gene (6 bases). The CDR3 has 14 residues. Between the trimmed V and J ends, which lost 5 bases and 1 base, there was a span of 11 bases. Germline values: CDR1 SGHTA, CDR2 FQGNSA. In DNA form, the CDR3 reads TGTGCCAGCAGCGTACAGGGTGGGAACACTGAAGCTTTCTTT. Residues: CASSVQGGNTEAFF.

V and J are TRBV6-4 and TRBJ2-2; the D gene is possibly TRBD1 (5 bases). The CDR3 is 16 residues long. CDR1 MRHNA and CDR2 SNTAGT come from the germline V gene. The V gene lost 3 bases and the J gene lost 4 bases, with 15 bases spanning the gap. The CDR3 here is CASSESHTGVTGELFF. The DNA for the CDR3 is TGTGCCAGCAGTGAGTCCCACACAGGTGTCACCGGGGAGCTGTTTTTT.

The chain uses TRBV7-9 and TRBJ2-3; TRBD1 agrees at 10 bases. This CDR3 contains 18 residues. Germline trimming cut 3 bases from V and 1 base from J; bases unmatched to any gene: 10. Germline V lookup: CDR1 SEHNR, CDR2 FQNEAQ (reference sequence). In DNA form, the CDR3 reads TGTGCCAGCAGCTTCGGGACAGGGGATCCGTACGGCACAGATACGCAGTATTTT. Its protein product is CASSFGTGDPYGTDTQYF.

This clone has a single count. This chain uses TRBV4-3 with TRBJ2-7, with D perhaps TRBD1 (5 bases). With 0 bases removed from V and 4 bases from J, the gap between germline ends came to 13 bases. Per the germline V gene, CDR1 is LGHNA and CDR2 is YSLEER. The CDR3 runs to 15 residues. This CDR3 reads CASSQDSQGGYEQYF. In DNA, the CDR3 is TGCGCCAGCAGCCAAGATAGTCAGGGTGGGTACGAGCAGTACTTC.

V is TRBV5-4 and J is TRBJ2-1; no clear D. V lost 0 bases and J lost 0, with 10 bases in between. CDR1 and CDR2 from the germline V gene are SGHNT and YYREEE (reference sequence). The CDR3 length is 16 residues. The CDR3 protein is CASSLGPGASYNEQFF. Written as DNA, the CDR3 is TGTGCCAGCAGCTTGGGCCCCGGAGCCTCCTACAATGAGCAGTTCTTC.

This chain links TRBV6-5 with TRBJ2-7, with a tentative D call TRBD2 (5 bases). The CDR3 spans 13 residues. V was pared by 10 bases and J by 2 bases, with 15 bases between. Germline loops: CDR1 MNHEY, CDR2 SVGAGI. The CDR3 region is CATTPGEPYEQYF. The CDR3 bases are TGTGCCACCACCCCCGGGGAGCCCTACGAGCAGTACTTC.